This T cell receptor (beta chain) was observed in a study of T cell responses to AZD1222 COVID-19 vaccine. Findings and caveats of the study: Baseline antibody screening turned up just six seropositive AZD1222 recipients. Clonal diversity was possibly underestimated; the donors were predominantly white British and more often female.

Here immunoSEQ multiplex PCR was the method, and the copy in TCRdb shows in-frame clones only, minus some. Among about 160,000 clones listed, 85% to 95% were seen once. The germline gives CDR1 LGHDT, CDR2 YNNKEL (reference sequence). V was clipped by 3 bases and J by 2 bases, with 13 bases between them. The length of the CDR3 is 15 residues. Note on this clone: Its antigen remains unknown.

The clonotype originates from an adult in good health. The starting material was peripheral blood, obtained on day 0 of AZD1222 vaccination. The genes are TRBV3-1 (or the pseudogene TRBV3-2) and TRBJ1-1, with D possibly matching TRBD1 (5 bases). The CDR3 bases are TGTGCCAGCAGCCAGAGGGGAGGAGGTAACACTGAAGCTTTCTTT. This gives the protein CASSQRGGGNTEAFF.